This TCR beta chain derives from a study of T cells in Graves' hyperthyroidism and ophthalmopathy (dated by TCRdb to between 2019 and 2020). Background on the whole study: Peripheral blood samples were taken at initial diagnosis, before any treatment was given. Once sampling was done, hyperthyroidism patients were given methimazole at a starting dose of 30 mg daily, whereas ophthalmopathy patients were given high-dose intravenous methylprednisolone. A discovery cohort of roughly 96 patients, roughly 40 with Graves' ophthalmopathy and over 55 with stable Graves' hyperthyroidism, was used to find distinguishing TCR V-J signatures. The paper describes TCR Vbeta CDR3 sequencing of 135 peripheral blood samples, made up of about 41 ophthalmopathy patients, 70 to 75 hyperthyroidism patients and some 17 progressor patients. For training and testing, the 80 to 100 patients in the discovery cohort were randomly divided in a 7:3 ratio. Prospective prediction of ophthalmopathy was tested in an independent validation cohort of some 20 hyperthyroidism patients and roughly 16 patients who later progressed to ophthalmopathy. In several Graves' hyperthyroidism patients, the study also compared T-cell repertoires from thyroid tissue with T-cell repertoires from blood.

Details on this clonotype: Its target antigen remains unknown. No much larger clone exists at a distance of one base, and base qualities are not known.

A patient counted as having stable Graves' hyperthyroidism if no progression to ophthalmopathy occurred over 18 months of follow-up. Hyperthyroidism patients were aged 18 to 65 years and newly diagnosed, with disease duration of less than 2 months. The study excluded patients with uncontrolled infections, other autoimmune diseases, pregnancy or lactation. Diagnoses relied on clinical symptoms, serum thyroxine and TRAb, thyroid ultrasound and orbital computed tomography. PBMCs were separated from roughly 10 ml of fresh peripheral blood using Ficoll-Paque density gradient centrifugation. Total RNA was extracted with Trizol reagent, and quality was checked on an Agilent 2100 Bioanalyzer. The TCR beta CDR3 regions were amplified from RNA transcripts. The TCR CDR3 was subjected to a first round of RT-PCR using the HTBI primer set and the Qiagen OneStep RT-PCR kit. A second multiplex PCR round built the libraries, followed by size selection and purification. Paired-end sequencing of the libraries was performed with 100 bp reads on an Illumina HiSeq2000. Under the source paper's analysis protocol: SOAPnuke was used to process the raw data, throwing out any read that contained adapters or uncalled bases, had a mean Phred below 15, or lacked an exact constant-primer or identifier match. COPE v1.2.5 was used to merge the high-quality paired reads, and each unique nucleotide sequence was defined as a clonotype. MiTCR v1.1 was used to align the clonotypes against IMGT TRBV, TRBD and TRBJ reference segments. The analysis included only V-J combinations with a frequency above 0.0001, which together covered around 99% of the repertoires. The TCS score was defined as the ratio of F50 (clonal expansion) to E x V (chaos), calculated using BLOSUM62-based TCRdist between CDR3 peptides within each V-J. Welch's t-statistics and random forest reduced 500 to 550 V-J features to about 13, which were used in a naive Bayes classifier (R e1071). Clones were called with MiXCR by TCRdb after fastp trimmed the public reads at Q25, and only in-frame beta chains were retained. Each record represents a unique CDR3 protein, reported with the most common genes and DNA among its rows. For this entry, the V and J calls and clone size follow TCRdb and not the study's own pipeline. For this sample there are approximately 400,000 distinct CDR3 sequences; roughly 14% appear just once. In total, the top ten clones hold less than 15% of the sample.

The study at large found these results: In validation, the model predicted progression to ophthalmopathy a median of about 6.5 months before onset, with about 71% sensitivity and 72.22% specificity. Most expanded thyroid clonotypes (frequency above 0.001) were also found in blood, which suggests that blood repertoires may mirror thyroid immune responses. No statistical method was used to set the sample size in advance, and investigators knew the group allocation. A model built on a 13 V-J signature distinguished ophthalmopathy from stable hyperthyroidism, reaching around 87% sensitivity and about 81% specificity in cross-validation and 80%/75% in testing.

The germline V gene (reference sequence) sets CDR1 to SGHKS and CDR2 to YYEKEE. Its CDR3 holds 14 amino acids, cysteine through phenylalanine. The sequence is cut down to CDR3 DNA, 42 bases in frame from base 1. Trimming removed 1 base from V and 0 bases from J, leaving 7 bases between the germline ends. The sequence was obtained from a woman between 18 and 30 years old with Graves' hyperthyroidism. The sequence joins TRBV5-5 to TRBJ1-2; the D segment could be TRBD1, given 5 matching bases. The sample was blood. This receptor carries the CDR3 CASSLPGTNYGYTF. DNA sequence: TGTGCCAGCAGCTTGCCAGGGACTAACTATGGCTACACCTTC.